A single T cell receptor (beta chain) is shown here with its context. Its target is unknown. These data come from a study of cytomegalovirus exposure and HLA in healthy donors. Study-level points and caveats: In a later analysis, V- and J-gene trimming of beta chains associated with a DCLRE1C missense variant, replicated independently. In vitro assays verified that three CMV-associated chains recognized CMV antigens specifically. Overall, approximately 150 TCR beta chains were annotated as cytomegalovirus-associated.

Nominally healthy donors provided the samples, though records likely missed some immune exposures. Between the trimmed V and J ends, which lost 5 bases and 3 bases, there was a span of 14 bases. The CDR3 length is 14 residues. The germline V gene encodes CDR1 SGHTA and CDR2 FQGNSA. PCR was performed using 60 Vbeta and 13 Jbeta primers. Measured with immunoSEQ multiplex PCR; TCRdb has only the in-frame clones, and not every one. The table lists approximately 160,000 clones, about four fifths of them singletons. Material for sequencing was PBMCs. The source is a male donor in good health and CMV-seronegative. The chain couples TRBV7-2 to TRBJ2-7, with D perhaps matching TRBD1 (6 bases). CDR3 DNA: TGTGCCAGCAGCCGGGACACCTCCTACTACGAGCAGTACTTC. This codes for CASSRDTSYYEQYF.